The 18 T cell receptor beta chains below all came from one sample that was sequenced in a study of shared clonotypes between healthy human individuals. The method was immunoSEQ multiplex PCR; TCRdb's version includes in-frame clones alone and lacks a portion of them. The sample lists 2 million to 3 million clones, around nine tenths seen once, with around 0.14% in the top ten. What was sequenced was naive CD4+ T cells sorted from blood. Indicated subset: CD45RA+ positively selected. The receptors were gathered from a man in his late teens or twenties in good health.

This clone is a singleton in its sample. This chain connects TRBV5-1 to TRBJ2-5, with TRBD2 matching 8 bases. In germline, CDR1 is SGHRS, CDR2 YFSETQ. The CDR3 contains 15 residues. Losses at the gene ends were 0 bases for V and 5 bases for J; bases not matched to a gene: 6. The CDR3 DNA reads TGCGCCAGCAGCTTGGCACTCCCGGGAGGGGAGACCCAGTACTTC. Its protein is CASSLALPGGETQYF.

The chain couples TRBV10-1 to TRBJ2-6, with D possibly matching TRBD2 (6 bases). CDR3 size: 18 residues. Trimming shortened V by 2 bases and J by 0 bases, and 14 bases separated the two germline ends. Germline lookup yields CDR1 WNHNN and CDR2 SYGVQD (reference sequence). CDR3 protein: CASSEPPGLLSGANVLTF. CDR3 sequence (DNA): TGCGCCAGCAGTGAGCCTCCGGGACTCCTCTCTGGGGCCAACGTCCTGACTTTC.

This sequence joins TRBV7-9 and TRBJ1-2; 8 bases are shared with TRBD1. CDR3 length: 18 amino acids. V lost 1 base and J lost 2; bases outside the gene matches: 12. From germline, CDR1 is SEHNR and CDR2 FQNEAQ (reference sequence). CDR3: CASSLEEGFRGPNYGYTF. CDR3 nucleotides: TGTGCCAGCAGCTTAGAGGAGGGGTTCAGGGGGCCGAACTATGGCTACACCTTC.

V and J are TRBV29-1 and TRBJ2-2; D is possibly TRBD1 (6 bases). The CDR3 has 14 residues. Trimming left V 5 bases short and J 0 bases short, with 10 bases between. CDR1 is SQVTM, CDR2 ANQGSEA, per germline. CDR3 residues: CSVTGRSNTGELFF. The CDR3 region has the DNA TGCAGCGTTACAGGGCGGTCGAACACCGGGGAGCTGTTTTTT.

The chain has TRBV7-2 and TRBJ2-5; no reliable D call. Trimming shortened V by 3 bases and J by 1 base, and 9 bases separated the two germline ends. The CDR3 length is 14 residues. Per germline, CDR1 SGHTA and CDR2 FQGNSA. The CDR3 is CASSFSNSQETQYF. The CDR3, as DNA: TGTGCCAGCAGCTTCTCTAACTCCCAAGAGACCCAGTACTTC.

This clone was counted a few times. The chain links TRBV5-1 to TRBJ2-2; TRBD1 might be the D (5 bases). This CDR3 is 14 amino acids long. Germline loops: CDR1 SGHRS, CDR2 YFSETQ. V lost 7 bases and J 6 bases, leaving 16 bases between the germline ends. The DNA for the CDR3 is TGCGCCAGCTCGACAGAAAACCCGGCCGGGGAGCTGTTTTTT. Protein product: CASSTENPAGELFF.

This sequence joins TRBV28 and TRBJ1-2; D remains ambiguous. The CDR3 loop spans 13 amino acids. Germline values: CDR1 MDHEN, CDR2 SYDVKM. V dropped 4 bases and J dropped 4 bases, with 10 bases sitting between them. As DNA, the CDR3 is TGTGCCAGCAGTTCCCGGGTGGGCTATGGCTACACCTTC. Its protein is CASSSRVGYGYTF.

The chain carries TRBV7-8 and TRBJ1-6; D uncertain. The CDR3 runs 15 residues. Trimming stripped 4 bases from V and 5 bases from J, with 12 bases between. CDR1 SGHVS and CDR2 FQNEAQ come from the germline V gene. The CDR3 coding sequence is TGTGCCAGCAGCTACCGGGAGGCCAATAATTCACCCCTCCACTTT. It specifies CASSYREANNSPLHF.

This clone was picked up a small number of times. This same CDR3 is encoded by further DNA sequences in the sample. The chain combines TRBV7-9 with TRBJ2-7; 9 nucleotides align to TRBD2. Looked up from germline, CDR1 is SEHNR and CDR2 is FQNEAQ (reference sequence). The CDR3 contains 15 residues. V lost 0 bases, J lost 2 bases, and 2 bases stayed unmatched. The CDR3 sequence is CASSLAAGGPYEQYF. For the CDR3, the DNA is TGTGCCAGCAGCTTAGCAGCGGGAGGTCCCTACGAGCAGTACTTC.

This chain uses TRBV28 with TRBJ2-7, with D possibly matching TRBD2 (6 bases). The CDR3 is made up of 14 amino acids. With 3 bases removed from V and 1 base from J, the gap between germline ends came to 10 bases. The germline V gene encodes CDR1 MDHEN and CDR2 SYDVKM. The CDR3 region is CASSFPGGSYEQYF. The CDR3 DNA follows: TGTGCCAGCAGTTTCCCTGGGGGGTCCTACGAGCAGTACTTC.

The genes are TRBV2 and TRBJ1-2; weak D call: TRBD1 (5 bases). Germline CDR1 reads SNHLY; CDR2 reads FYNNEI. The CDR3 extends over 14 amino acids. Trimming took off 6 bases at V and 3 bases at J, with 14 bases between the two ends. The CDR3 is CASSVQGRDYGYTF. The CDR3 region has the DNA TGTGCCAGCAGCGTTCAGGGTCGAGACTATGGCTACACCTTC. The full variable domain, in which reference TRBV2 and TRBJ1-2 provide the parts outside the CDR3, is EPEVTQTPSHQVTQMGQEVILRCVPISNHLYFYWYRQILGQKVEFLVSFYNNEISEKSEIFDDQFSVERPDGSNFTLKIRSTKLEDSAMYFCASSVQGRDYGYTFGSGTRLTVV.

On this clone itself: Its ends do not fully match the called genes, so a read error is possible. CDR3 residues: CASSFLGTVDNGQFF. The CDR3, as DNA: TGTGCCAGCAGCTTTCTCGGCACAGTCGACAATGGGCAGTTCTTC. The chain uses TRBV5-8 and TRBJ2-1; D unclear. Germline assignment: CDR1 SGHTS and CDR2 YDEGEE. CDR3 size: 15 residues.

This chain joins TRBV2 and TRBJ2-1; 8 bases agree with TRBD2. Losses at the gene ends were 7 bases for V and 7 bases for J; bases not matched to a gene: 6. CDR3 length: 13 residues. Per germline, CDR1 SNHLY and CDR2 FYNNEI. CDR3 coding DNA: TGTGCCAGCATGCGGGAGGCTTTAAATGAGCAGTTCTTC. Protein: CASMREALNEQFF.

This chain connects TRBV2 to TRBJ2-7; no firm D call. The length of the CDR3 is 13 residues. Germline-derived CDR1 and CDR2 are SNHLY and FYNNEI. The CDR3 is CAGSTAEGYEQYF. CDR3 bases: TGTGCAGGATCCACGGCCGAAGGCTACGAGCAGTACTTC.

The chain couples TRBV7-2 to TRBJ1-3; the match to TRBD1 covers 10 bases. V shed 5 bases and J 10 bases; nucleotides not matched to a gene: 11. CDR3 length: 15 residues. CDR1 SGHTA and CDR2 FQGNSA come from the germline V gene. CDR3 residues: CASSPPGTGVRTIYF. DNA for the CDR3: TGTGCCAGCAGCCCGCCCGGGACAGGGGTGAGGACCATATATTTT.

The chain combines TRBV5-1 with TRBJ2-3, with 11 bases fitting TRBD2. From germline, CDR1 is SGHRS and CDR2 YFSETQ. CDR3 length equals 18 residues. V dropped 0 bases and J dropped 4; count of bases not matched to a gene: 10. The CDR3 bases are TGCGCCAGCAGCTTGGGGCTAGCGGGAGGCCGAGCGGCAGATACGCAGTATTTT. Translation: CASSLGLAGGRAADTQYF.

CDR3 amino acids: CASSFWLGLQETQYF. DNA of the CDR3: TGTGCCAGCAGTTTTTGGCTGGGGTTGCAAGAGACCCAGTACTTC. The V call is TRBV28, the J call TRBJ2-5; D unresolved. V lost 3 bases, J lost 2 bases, and 13 bases lay in between. The length of the CDR3 is 15 residues. From germline, CDR1 is MDHEN and CDR2 SYDVKM.

The V call is TRBV28, the J call TRBJ2-7; D not resolved. The CDR3 has 12 amino acids. Between the trimmed V and J ends, which lost 5 bases and 2 bases, there was a span of 7 bases. Germline CDR1 is MDHEN and CDR2 is SYDVKM. The CDR3, as DNA: TGTGCCAGCAGTCCCCGAACCTACGAGCAGTACTTC. Residues: CASSPRTYEQYF.